The rows below give T cell receptor beta chains drawn from one sample of a study of CD8 T cells in Susac syndrome. TCRdb itself ran the immunoSEQ multiplex PCR reads through MiXCR, one entry per CDR3 protein. Among about 280,000 distinct CDR3 sequences listed, 70% to 90% were seen once. Material: CD8+ T cells from PBMCs. Receptor source: a human donor with multiple sclerosis. Both conserved end residues are part of each CDR3. Each record gives: clone size, J gene, D gene, V gene, CDR3 protein. The D gene is left open where the match is weak. Clone size, where shown, is once, few, many, or a class for clones that have expanded.

>once|TRBJ1-4|.|TRBV12-3/TRBV12-4
CASSLVATDEKLFF
>.|TRBJ2-7|.|TRBV20-1
CSARGPDAGTYEQYF
>.|TRBJ2-2|.|TRBV30
CAWNRENTGELFF
>.|TRBJ2-2|TRBD1|TRBV7-9
CASSWDRLYTGELFF
>.|TRBJ2-3|TRBD2|TRBV27
CASSPGQWSGRETDTQYF
>.|TRBJ1-5|.|TRBV19
CASSIRPFNQPQHF
>.|TRBJ2-3|TRBD1|TRBV27
CASSFSGGSYTDTQYF
>once|TRBJ1-6|.|TRBV25-1
CASSDLHGDSPLHF
>.|TRBJ1-2|.|TRBV11-1
CASAPGLSLGGYTF
>few|TRBJ2-7|.|TRBV30
CAWEDRSGDEQYF
>.|TRBJ2-1|TRBD2|TRBV7-3
CASSLPTSGIHNEQFF
>.|TRBJ2-3|TRBD2|TRBV19
CATGLGLAGVVEDTQYF
>.|TRBJ2-2|.|TRBV5-6
CASSPRGGELFF
>.|TRBJ2-3|.|TRBV10-2
CASKERTSTDTQYF
>.|TRBJ1-2|TRBD1|TRBV10-3
CAISEPSGQSYGYTF
>.|TRBJ2-4|.|TRBV6-1
CASSTPRELAKNIQYF
>.|TRBJ1-1|.|TRBV28
CATSTQSRSTEAFF
>.|TRBJ1-5|.|TRBV7-9
CASAQGNQPQHF